This passage covers 21 T cell receptor beta chains from one sample sequenced in a study of early T cells in non-severe SARS-CoV-2 infection (dated by TCRdb to the early 2020s). The protocol used for the library was 5' RACE. Sequencing was performed on a NextSeq 500. Starting from the raw public reads, TCRdb applied fastp trimming at Q25, assembled clones with MiXCR and retained in-frame beta chains. Entries that share a CDR3 protein sequence are merged under the most common genes and DNA. The sample table shows under 30,000 distinct CDR3 sequences, and more than 4% are seen once. The ten most abundant clones make up about 6.5% of the sample. The sequencing input was whole blood. These receptors were obtained from an adult who was a healthcare worker with PCR-confirmed SARS-CoV-2 infection or an uninfected control (not recorded which).

This clonotype was seen more than once but under ten times. In nucleotides, the CDR3 is TGTGCCAGCAGCCCAAGAGTTAATGAAAAACTGTTTTTT. It is translated as CASSPRVNEKLFF. This sequence joins TRBV7-6 and TRBJ1-4, with D unresolved. The germline V gene has CDR1 SGHVS and CDR2 FNYEAQ. This CDR3 has 13 residues. With 5 bases removed from V and 4 bases from J, the gap between germline ends came to 8 bases. The whole variable domain, filled in from reference TRBV7-6 and TRBJ1-4, reads GAGVSQSPRYKVTKRGQDVALRCDPISGHVSLYWYRQALGQGPEFLTYFNYEAQQDKSGLPNDRFSAERPEGSISTLTIQRTEQRDSAMYRCASSPRVNEKLFFGSGTQLSVL.

This clonotype was observed many times. V gene TRBV6-5 combines with J gene TRBJ1-1, with D perhaps matching TRBD1 (6 bases). CDR1 and CDR2 (germline): MNHEY, SVGAGI. The CDR3 contains 14 residues. Trimming stripped 5 bases from V and 7 bases from J, with 17 bases between. In nucleotides, the CDR3 is TGTGCCAGCAGTGCAGGACAGCTCAGTGTTGAAGCTTTCTTT. It encodes CASSAGQLSVEAFF.

The chain is built from TRBV7-9 and TRBJ2-2; D uncertain. CDR3 size: 14 residues. Germline V gene data show CDR1 as SEHNR and CDR2 as FQNEAQ (reference sequence). V was trimmed by 8 bases and J by 0 bases, leaving 10 bases between them. This CDR3 reads CASDVWTNTGELFF. The CDR3 nucleotides read TGTGCCAGCGATGTCTGGACGAACACCGGGGAGCTGTTTTTT.

This clonotype was detected ten times or more. This chain connects TRBV18 to TRBJ2-1; TRBD1 matches at 7 bases. V lost 3 bases to trimming and J lost 2 bases; unmatched junction nucleotides: 1. Looked up from germline, CDR1 is KGHSH and CDR2 is LQKENI. The CDR3 totals 14 residues. The CDR3: CASSPGQPYNEQFF. CDR3 DNA sequence: TGTGCCAGCTCACCGGGACAGCCCTACAATGAGCAGTTCTTC.

This clonotype was recorded a few times. V and J are TRBV11-2 and TRBJ2-3; D remains unclear. The CDR3 runs to 11 residues. Germline loops: CDR1 SGHAT, CDR2 FQNNGV. Trimming pared 5 bases from V and 7 bases from J, leaving 7 bases between. CDR3 in amino acids: CASSVHHTQYF. The CDR3 DNA reads TGTGCCAGCAGCGTCCACCATACGCAGTATTTT.

This clonotype has a count of ten or more. The rearrangement joins TRBV29-1 to TRBJ2-5; possibly TRBD1 or TRBD2 for D (6 bases each). V lost 4 bases and J lost 4, with 13 bases in between. Germline CDR1 reads SQVTM; CDR2 reads ANQGSEA. The CDR3 loop spans 13 amino acids. DNA for the CDR3: TGCAGCGTTGGGCTCAGGGGAGGAGAGACCCAGTACTTC. Translated: CSVGLRGGETQYF. The full variable domain, its missing parts supplied by reference TRBV29-1 and TRBJ2-5, is SAVISQKPSRDICQRGTSLTIQCQVDSQVTMMFWYRQQPGQSLTLIATANQGSEATYESGFVIDKFPISRPNLTFSTLTVSNMSPEDSSIYLCSVGLRGGETQYFGPGTRLLVL.

This clonotype was seen at least ten times. The chain carries TRBV29-1 and TRBJ1-1; weak D call: TRBD1 (5 bases). Germline values: CDR1 SQVTM, CDR2 ANQGSEA. CDR3 length equals 13 residues. Trimming stripped 7 bases from V and 0 bases from J, with 12 bases between. CDR3 nucleotides: TGCAGCGCGTCGCCAGGGATGAACACTGAAGCTTTCTTT. Translation: CSASPGMNTEAFF.

In this sample, this clonotype is medium-sized. The rearrangement uses TRBV6-5 and TRBJ2-2; D is possibly TRBD1 (6 bases). V lost 6 bases, J lost 3 bases, and 11 bases lay in between. This CDR3 region has 14 residues. CDR1 and CDR2 from the germline V gene are MNHEY and SVGAGI. In DNA, the CDR3 is TGTGCCAGCAGGTCACAGGGTGACACCGGGGAGCTGTTTTTT. Translation gives CASRSQGDTGELFF.

This clonotype was observed a handful of times. The genes are TRBV10-3 and TRBJ2-7, with D hard to call. V was cut by 0 bases and J by 3 bases, with 3 bases left in between. The CDR3 covers 12 residues. In germline, CDR1 is ENHRY, CDR2 SYGVKD. CDR3 DNA sequence: TGTGCCATCAGTGAGTCGCGCTACGAGCAGTACTTC. Translation: CAISESRYEQYF.

The chain uses TRBV10-2 and TRBJ1-6; TRBD1 agrees at 8 bases. Germline trimming cut 8 bases from V and 8 bases from J; bases unmatched to any gene: 5. Germline V gives CDR1 WSHSY, CDR2 SAAADI. The length of the CDR3 is 13 residues. The CDR3 sequence: CASRVQGDSPLHF. CDR3 bases: TGCGCCAGCCGTGTACAGGGGGATTCACCCCTCCACTTT.

This clonotype was seen at least ten times. This chain connects TRBV6-5 to TRBJ2-2; D is unresolved. The germline V gene encodes CDR1 MNHEY and CDR2 SVGAGI. The CDR3 is 15 amino acids. Deletions cut 0 bases from V and 1 base from J, with 6 bases between. CDR3 residues: CASSYSRQNTGELFF. The DNA of the CDR3 is TGTGCCAGCAGTTACTCGAGACAGAACACCGGGGAGCTGTTTTTT.

The chain recombines TRBV19 with TRBJ2-3; D perhaps matches TRBD2 (5 bases). The CDR3 has 13 amino acids. Trimming took off 7 bases at V and 1 base at J, with 9 bases between the two ends. Germline loops: CDR1 LNHDA, CDR2 SQIVND (reference sequence). The DNA for the CDR3 is TGTGCCAGTATGCAGAGGGGCACAGATACGCAGTATTTT. This encodes CASMQRGTDTQYF. Full variable domain (remainder filled in from reference TRBV19 and TRBJ2-3): DGGITQSPKYLFRKEGQNVTLSCEQNLNHDAMYWYRQDPGQGLRLIYYSQIVNDFQKGDIAEGYSVSREKKESFPLTVTSAQKNPTAFYLCASMQRGTDTQYFGPGTRLTVL.

In its sample, this clonotype was seen many times. The rearrangement links TRBV7-2 to TRBJ2-3, with TRBD1 identical over 7 bases. V was clipped by 4 bases and J by 2 bases; unmatched bases: 3. The V gene's germline CDR1 is SGHTA and CDR2 FQGNSA. The CDR3 covers 14 residues. The CDR3 DNA is TGTGCCAGCAGCTCCACAGGGGACACAGATACGCAGTATTTT. This codes for CASSSTGDTDTQYF.

This clonotype has ten or more counts. The rearrangement joins TRBV10-2 to TRBJ1-1; TRBD1 matches 9 bases. Germline loops: CDR1 WSHSY, CDR2 SAAADI. V was clipped by 6 bases and J by 2 bases; unmatched bases: 7. The CDR3 runs 15 residues. CDR3 region: CASSVTGGINTEAFF. CDR3 DNA: TGCGCCAGCAGCGTGACAGGGGGGATCAACACTGAAGCTTTCTTT.

At least ten counts were recorded for this clonotype. The V call is TRBV18, the J call TRBJ2-1; D gene uncertain. Germline-derived CDR1 and CDR2 are KGHSH and LQKENI. The CDR3 sequence is 12 residues long. V dropped 1 base and J dropped 6 bases, with 4 bases sitting between them. The CDR3 protein is CASSPRLNEQFF. CDR3 in DNA: TGTGCCAGCTCACCACGACTCAATGAGCAGTTCTTC.

V gene TRBV5-1 combines with J gene TRBJ2-2; D gene uncertain. The CDR3 covers 15 residues. V gave up 0 bases and J gave up 3 bases, with 9 bases separating them. Germline V lookup: CDR1 SGHRS, CDR2 YFSETQ. DNA for the CDR3: TGCGCCAGCAGCTTGGTCCGTGGGGACACCGGGGAGCTGTTTTTT. This sequence encodes CASSLVRGDTGELFF.

This clonotype was observed a handful of times. This rearrangement joins TRBV10-3 to TRBJ1-2; D unclear. The CDR3 is made up of 14 amino acids. Trimming took off 0 bases at V and 2 bases at J, with 7 bases between the two ends. CDR1 and CDR2 (germline): ENHRY, SYGVKD. CDR3 nucleotide sequence: TGTGCCATCAGTGAGTCAGGCCAAAACTATGGCTACACCTTC. It codes for CAISESGQNYGYTF.

The V call is TRBV4-1, the J call TRBJ2-4, with TRBD2 matching over 7 bases. V shed 0 bases, J shed 6 bases, and the junction held 8 bases outside the gene matches. The CDR3 has 16 residues. CDR1 MGHRA and CDR2 YSYEKL come from the germline V gene. CDR3 loop: CASSQEAGGSLNIQYF. Here the CDR3 DNA reads TGCGCCAGCAGCCAAGAAGCGGGCGGGAGCTTAAACATTCAGTACTTC.

In its sample, this clonotype was seen many times. The chain carries TRBV7-2 and TRBJ2-2; 11 bases are a match to TRBD2. This CDR3 has 17 residues. The germline V gene has CDR1 SGHTA and CDR2 FQGNSA. V shed 1 base and J 4 bases; nucleotides not matched to a gene: 5. CDR3 loop: CASSLGLAGQSTGELFF. CDR3 DNA sequence: TGTGCCAGCAGCTTAGGACTAGCGGGACAATCCACCGGGGAGCTGTTTTTT.

The table lists this clonotype with many counts. The rearrangement links TRBV7-2 to TRBJ1-6; possibly TRBD1 for D (5 bases). The V gene lost 5 bases and the J gene lost 3 bases, with 11 bases spanning the gap. There are 15 residues in the CDR3. Per germline, CDR1 SGHTA and CDR2 FQGNSA. The CDR3 DNA is TGTGCCAGCAGCGAACGACAGCTCTATAATTCACCCCTCCACTTT. This gives the protein CASSERQLYNSPLHF.

This rearrangement joins TRBV29-1 to TRBJ1-1, with 9 bases matching TRBD1. Germline CDR1 SQVTM, CDR2 ANQGSEA. Germline trimming cut 5 bases from V and 2 bases from J; bases unmatched to any gene: 3. This CDR3 is 13 amino acids long. The CDR3, as DNA: TGCAGCGTTCTACAGGGGGCCAACACTGAAGCTTTCTTT. Protein product: CSVLQGANTEAFF.